Listed below are T cell receptor beta chains from one sample, sequenced in a study of blood T cell repertoires in COVID-19. Assay: immunoSEQ multiplex PCR; the TCRdb copy retains only in-frame clones and omits some. Among about 59,000 clones listed, 90% were seen once. The sample taken for sequencing was peripheral blood. The origin of the receptors is a man older than 75 with acute or convalescent COVID-19. CDR3s include the opening cysteine and the closing phenylalanine or tryptophan. Fields, in order: D gene, V gene, clone size, J gene, CDR3 DNA, CDR3 protein. D genes are given only for firm matches. The size entry is marked missing in some rows and otherwise reads once, few, many or a size class.

D: NA
V: TRBV21-1
size: NA
J: TRBJ1-1
DNA: TGTGCCAGCAGCAAAACCCGAGGAGGGGAGAACACTGAAGCTTTCTTT
CDR3: CASSKTRGGENTEAFF

D: TRBD2
V: TRBV7-8
size: NA
J: TRBJ2-2
DNA: TGTGCCAGCAGAGAGCGGGGGGGGGACACCGGGGAGCTGTTTTTT
CDR3: CASRERGGDTGELFF

D: NA
V: TRBV3-1/TRBV3-2
size: NA
J: TRBJ1-2
DNA: TGTGCCAGCAGCCAACAGGGCCCTAACTATGGCTACACCTTC
CDR3: CASSQQGPNYGYTF

D: TRBD2
V: TRBV12-5
size: NA
J: TRBJ2-1
DNA: TGTGCTAGTGGCCCCGGACTAGCGGGGTACAATGAGCAGTTCTTC
CDR3: CASGPGLAGYNEQFF

D: NA
V: TRBV6-5
size: NA
J: TRBJ2-2
DNA: TGTGCCAGCAGCGTACTAGAAACCGGGGAGCTGTTTTTT
CDR3: CASSVLETGELFF

D: TRBD1
V: TRBV30
size: NA
J: TRBJ1-6
DNA: TGTGCCTGGAGGGTCGGGACAGGTCTCACCATACCCCTTAATAATTCACCCCTCCACTTT
CDR3: CAWRVGTGLTIPLNNSPLHF

D: TRBD1
V: TRBV5-1
size: NA
J: TRBJ2-2
DNA: TGCGCCAGCAGCTTGGGACAGGGGGGCACCGGGGAGCTGTTTTTT
CDR3: CASSLGQGGTGELFF

D: NA
V: TRBV7-2
size: once
J: TRBJ2-7
DNA: TGTGCCAGCAGCTTAGTGGGGGGAAACGAGCAGTACTTC
CDR3: CASSLVGGNEQYF

D: TRBD1
V: TRBV11-2
size: NA
J: TRBJ2-3
DNA: TGTGCCAGCAGCTCGACAGGGTTGGGCACAGATACGCAGTATTTT
CDR3: CASSSTGLGTDTQYF

D: TRBD1
V: TRBV6-5
size: NA
J: TRBJ1-2
DNA: TGTGCCAGCAGCGACAGGGGGGGAAACTATGGCTACACCTTC
CDR3: CASSDRGGNYGYTF

D: NA
V: TRBV28
size: NA
J: TRBJ1-1
DNA: TGTGCCAGCACCCTGGGGCCTTCGAACACTGAAGCTTTCTTT
CDR3: CASTLGPSNTEAFF

D: NA
V: TRBV6-1
size: few
J: TRBJ1-4
DNA: TGTGCCAGCAGTGAAGGGGGCGCAACTAATGAAAAACTGTTTTTT
CDR3: CASSEGGATNEKLFF

D: NA
V: TRBV7-9
size: NA
J: TRBJ1-5
DNA: TGTGCCAGCAGCTTAGGGGGCGCCTATCAGCCCCAGCATTTT
CDR3: CASSLGGAYQPQHF

D: NA
V: TRBV5-6
size: NA
J: TRBJ2-1
DNA: TGTGCCAGCAGCTTGCTAAGGGGGAAGAATGAGCAGTTCTTC
CDR3: CASSLLRGKNEQFF

D: NA
V: TRBV12-3/TRBV12-4
size: NA
J: TRBJ1-5
DNA: TGTGCCAGCAATTTCGGGAGTCAGCCCCAGCATTTT
CDR3: CASNFGSQPQHF

D: NA
V: TRBV3-1/TRBV3-2
size: NA
J: TRBJ1-6
DNA: TGTGCCAGCACCCGGGAGGAGAATTCACCCCTCCACTTT
CDR3: CASTREENSPLHF

D: NA
V: TRBV5-1
size: NA
J: TRBJ1-1
DNA: TGCGCCAGCAGCATATTGACAGGAGGAGTCCCTGAAGCTTTCTTT
CDR3: CASSILTGGVPEAFF

D: NA
V: TRBV7-9
size: NA
J: TRBJ1-3
DNA: TGTGCCAGCAGCCGGGAGGCCAGCTCTGGAAACACCATATATTTT
CDR3: CASSREASSGNTIYF

D: TRBD1
V: TRBV5-1
size: NA
J: TRBJ2-3
DNA: TGCGCCAGCAGTTGGGGACAGGCGAACTACCGCACAGATACGCAGTATTTT
CDR3: CASSWGQANYRTDTQYF

D: NA
V: TRBV7-2
size: NA
J: TRBJ1-5
DNA: TGTGCCAGCAGCTTAATTGGGGCAGGTAATCAGCCCCAGCATTTT
CDR3: CASSLIGAGNQPQHF

D: TRBD1
V: TRBV28
size: NA
J: TRBJ1-1
DNA: TGTGCCAGCAGTAAGGGACAGTTGAACACTGAAGCTTTCTTT
CDR3: CASSKGQLNTEAFF

D: NA
V: TRBV11-2
size: NA
J: TRBJ2-7
DNA: TGTGCCAGCAGCTTCGGGACATCGAACTACGAGCAGTACTTC
CDR3: CASSFGTSNYEQYF

D: TRBD1
V: TRBV6-5
size: NA
J: TRBJ1-2
DNA: TGTGCCAGCAAAGGACAGGGGGCGCCTGGCTACACCTTC
CDR3: CASKGQGAPGYTF

D: NA
V: TRBV6-6
size: NA
J: TRBJ2-5
DNA: TGTGCCACCGATCGCGGGTTCCCAGAGACCCAGTACTTC
CDR3: CATDRGFPETQYF

D: NA
V: TRBV2
size: NA
J: TRBJ2-5
DNA: TGTGCCAGCAGCGTCCAAGAGACCCAGTACTTC
CDR3: CASSVQETQYF

D: TRBD1
V: TRBV27
size: once
J: TRBJ2-1
DNA: TGTGCCAGTCCTCAGAGGGTGACAGGGGGCGCCTCGAATGAGCAGTTCTTC
CDR3: CASPQRVTGGASNEQFF

D: NA
V: TRBV13
size: NA
J: TRBJ2-3
DNA: TGTGCCAGCAGCTTCAGGGGGGAACTGGATACGCAGTATTTT
CDR3: CASSFRGELDTQYF

D: TRBD1
V: TRBV3-1/TRBV3-2
size: once
J: TRBJ2-2
DNA: TGTGCCAGCAGCCAAGGGTTTCCGGGACAGGGCAACACCGGGGAGCTGTTTTTT
CDR3: CASSQGFPGQGNTGELFF

D: NA
V: TRBV5-3
size: NA
J: TRBJ1-2
DNA: TGTGCCAGAAGCTTTGACCCCTTTCAGGGCTTCTATGGCTACACCTTC
CDR3: CARSFDPFQGFYGYTF

D: TRBD2
V: TRBV6-1
size: NA
J: TRBJ2-5
DNA: TGTGCCAGCAGTGTCACTAGCGGGGGGATCCAAGAGACCCAGTACTTC
CDR3: CASSVTSGGIQETQYF

D: TRBD2
V: TRBV4-1
size: NA
J: TRBJ2-3
DNA: TGCGCCAGCAGCCTGACCGGGACTAGCGGGGATACGCAGTATTTT
CDR3: CASSLTGTSGDTQYF

D: NA
V: TRBV19
size: NA
J: TRBJ1-5
DNA: TGTGCCAGTAGTGCCAGGCCGCTCGGACAGTTTAGTAGCAATCAGCCCCAGCATTTT
CDR3: CASSARPLGQFSSNQPQHF

D: NA
V: TRBV11-2
size: NA
J: TRBJ2-7
DNA: TGTGCCAGCAGCTTGTCTAACTACGAGCAGTACTTC
CDR3: CASSLSNYEQYF

D: NA
V: TRBV29-1
size: NA
J: TRBJ2-7
DNA: TGCAGCGTTCGTTCAAGTGGCGGCCCCTACGAGCAGTACTTC
CDR3: CSVRSSGGPYEQYF

D: TRBD1
V: TRBV3-1/TRBV3-2
size: NA
J: TRBJ2-7
DNA: TGTGCCAGCAGCCAAGATTCAGGGGGACGCGAGCAGTACTTC
CDR3: CASSQDSGGREQYF

D: NA
V: TRBV5-6
size: NA
J: TRBJ2-7
DNA: TGTGCCAGCAGCTTAGGAACAGGCACCTTTGACGAGCAGTACTTC
CDR3: CASSLGTGTFDEQYF

D: TRBD1
V: TRBV3-1/TRBV3-2
size: NA
J: TRBJ2-7
DNA: TGTGCCAGCAGCCCAGGGGGCCACGAGCAGTACTTC
CDR3: CASSPGGHEQYF

D: TRBD2
V: TRBV5-1
size: NA
J: TRBJ2-1
DNA: TGCGCCAGCAGCTTGACAGGCGGGGGGGCGTACAACAATGAGCAGTTCTTC
CDR3: CASSLTGGGAYNNEQFF

D: NA
V: TRBV28
size: NA
J: TRBJ1-1
DNA: TGTGCCAGCGCATCAGGTGATCAAGCTTTCTTT
CDR3: CASASGDQAFF

D: NA
V: TRBV6-1
size: NA
J: TRBJ1-5
DNA: TGTGCCAGCAGTGAAGTTGCAGGGAAGCAGCCCCAGCATTTT
CDR3: CASSEVAGKQPQHF

D: TRBD1
V: TRBV19
size: NA
J: TRBJ2-1
DNA: TGTGCCAGTAGTATCAAAGGGGGCGATGAGCAGTTCTTC
CDR3: CASSIKGGDEQFF

D: NA
V: TRBV10-3
size: NA
J: TRBJ1-5
DNA: TGTGCCATCAGTGAGTCGTCCCGGGACTCAGAGCCCCAGCATTTT
CDR3: CAISESSRDSEPQHF

D: TRBD1
V: TRBV6-6
size: NA
J: TRBJ1-2
DNA: TGTGCCAGCAGTTACGGCGGGACAGGGGAGGGAGGCTACACCTTC
CDR3: CASSYGGTGEGGYTF

D: NA
V: TRBV11-2
size: NA
J: TRBJ2-2
DNA: TGTGCCACCCCTACTGGGGGGGCGCGGAACACCGGGGAGCTGTTTTTT
CDR3: CATPTGGARNTGELFF

D: NA
V: TRBV10-3
size: once
J: TRBJ1-1
DNA: TGTGCCATCACGAAAGATCACCCGGGAAACACTGAAGCTTTCTTT
CDR3: CAITKDHPGNTEAFF

D: NA
V: TRBV7-3
size: once
J: TRBJ1-5
DNA: TGTGCCAGCAGCGAGACTCCCCGATCGCCCCAGCATTTT
CDR3: CASSETPRSPQHF

D: TRBD1
V: TRBV5-1
size: NA
J: TRBJ2-7
DNA: TGCGCCAGCAGCCTGGGACAGGGACTCGAGCAGTACTTC
CDR3: CASSLGQGLEQYF

D: TRBD2
V: TRBV7-3
size: NA
J: TRBJ2-1
DNA: TGTGCCAGCAGCTTAGGGAGGGGCGGAAATGAGCAGTTCTTC
CDR3: CASSLGRGGNEQFF

D: NA
V: TRBV24-1
size: NA
J: TRBJ2-1
DNA: TGTGCCACTTCCGACAGTTTCAATGAGCAGTTCTTC
CDR3: CATSDSFNEQFF

D: NA
V: TRBV28
size: once
J: TRBJ1-1
DNA: TGTGCCAGCAGTATCTTAAACACTGAAGCTTTCTTT
CDR3: CASSILNTEAFF

D: TRBD1
V: TRBV18
size: NA
J: TRBJ1-4
DNA: TGTGCCAGCTCGCCGGGACAGGGAGGGGAAAAACTGTTTTTT
CDR3: CASSPGQGGEKLFF

D: NA
V: TRBV6-5
size: NA
J: TRBJ1-5
DNA: TGTGCCAGCAGCAGCATATTAGGGGCCAATCAGCCCCAGCATTTT
CDR3: CASSSILGANQPQHF

D: NA
V: TRBV6-5
size: once
J: TRBJ1-5
DNA: TGTGCCAGCAGGAGACGAACCGCGGGTGGTCAGCCCCAGCATTTT
CDR3: CASRRRTAGGQPQHF

D: NA
V: TRBV20-1
size: NA
J: TRBJ2-5
DNA: TGCAGTGCTAGTAGGTTAGCGAGGGAGGATGAGACCCAGTACTTC
CDR3: CSASRLAREDETQYF

D: NA
V: TRBV9
size: NA
J: TRBJ2-1
DNA: TGTGCCAGCAGCGTAGCAGGTTCCTACAATGAGCAGTTCTTC
CDR3: CASSVAGSYNEQFF